This T cell receptor (beta chain) was found in a study of memory CD4+ T cells and cytomegalovirus serostatus. For the study at large: Healthy Belgian adult donors included several CMV-positive and 20 to 30 CMV-negative people.

V lost 1 base and J 7 bases, leaving 8 bases between the germline ends. CDR1 is SGHVS and CDR2 is FQNEAQ in the germline V gene. The CDR3 loop spans 14 amino acids. Assay: immunoSEQ multiplex PCR; the TCRdb copy retains only in-frame clones and omits some. The sample has some 52,000 clones, roughly three quarters seen once; the top ten hold roughly 0.84%. Single viable CD3+CD4+CD8-CD45RO+ cells were sorted as the memory CD4+ T cells. Total CD4+ T cells were enriched by CD4 positive selection. Sequencing input: memory CD4+ T cells from blood. This sequence was found in an adult in good health and CMV-seronegative. V usage is TRBV7-8 and J usage is TRBJ1-6, with a possible D match to TRBD1 (6 bases). In DNA, the CDR3 is TGTGCCAGCAGCTTAGGGGGGGCAAATTCACCCCTCCACTTT. As protein: CASSLGGANSPLHF.